What follows are 10 T cell receptor beta chains derived from one specimen sequenced in a study of T cells in Graves' hyperthyroidism and ophthalmopathy. Amplification targeted TCR beta CDR3 regions from RNA transcripts. RT-PCR in the first round (using the HTBI primer set) targeted the TCR CDR3. Via MiXCR, TCRdb re-called the multiplex PCR reads, giving one row per CDR3 protein. This table holds some 600,000 distinct CDR3 sequences, approximately 14% found once. Input material: blood. Receptors originate from a woman aged 25 to 45 with Graves' hyperthyroidism that later progressed to Graves' ophthalmopathy.

Many counts were recorded for this clonotype. J is TRBJ1-5 and V is TRBV20-1, with D possibly matching TRBD1 (5 bases). This CDR3 is built from 12 residues. The V gene's germline CDR1 is DFQATT and CDR2 SNEGSKA (reference sequence). CDR3 DNA sequence: TGCAGCCCCTCGGGGGTCAGACAGCCCCAGCATTTT. It yields the protein CSPSGVRQPQHF.

This clonotype has at least ten counts. This sequence joins TRBV7-9 and TRBJ1-2, with no clear D. Trimming removed 1 base at V and 6 bases at J, with 9 bases between. The CDR3 is 13 amino acids. Germline V gene data show CDR1 as SEHNR and CDR2 as FQNEAQ (reference sequence). CDR3 coding DNA: TGTGCCAGCAGCTTAGAAGTGGGCCATGGCTACACCTTC. Its translation is CASSLEVGHGYTF.

The CDR3 here is CASSQGDRGNYEQYF. The CDR3 nucleotides read TGTGCCAGCAGCCAAGGAGACAGGGGTAACTACGAGCAGTACTTC. The rearrangement joins TRBV9 to TRBJ2-7; TRBD1 aligns across 8 bases. The CDR3 has 15 residues. CDR1 is SGDLS and CDR2 is YYNGEE in the germline V gene. The V and J ends lost 4 bases and 3 bases, in that order; junction bases with no gene match: 9.

The chain has TRBV7-2 and TRBJ1-3; unclear D gene. V gave up 1 base and J gave up 3 bases, with 19 bases separating them. This CDR3 is built from 18 residues. The germline V gene encodes CDR1 SGHTA and CDR2 FQGNSA. The CDR3 nucleotides are TGTGCCAGCAGCTTAGGATGGTTTTGGTCAGAAGGTGGAAACACCATATATTTT. Protein product: CASSLGWFWSEGGNTIYF.

This clonotype has a count of ten or more. The DNA of the CDR3 is TGTGCCACCAGTGGCTCGACCGGGACTGAAGTCTATGGCTACACCTTC. It translates to CATSGSTGTEVYGYTF. The chain couples TRBV24-1 to TRBJ1-2; D is perhaps TRBD1 (5 bases). Germline V CDR1 and CDR2: KGHDR, SFDVKD. CDR3 length equals 16 residues. Trimming left V 5 bases short and J 4 bases short, with 19 bases between.

This clonotype was counted at least ten times. The genes are TRBV12-3 or TRBV12-4 and TRBJ2-2, with a tentative D call TRBD2 (5 bases). The CDR3 runs 12 residues. V dropped 7 bases and J dropped 7 bases, with 10 bases sitting between them. The CDR3 is CASISGFGELFF. In nucleotides, the CDR3 is TGTGCCAGCATTTCGGGGTTCGGGGAGCTGTTTTTT.

This clonotype occurred a few times. V usage is TRBV19 and J usage is TRBJ1-1; D call uncertain. CDR3 length: 15 residues. Germline assignment: CDR1 LNHDA and CDR2 SQIVND (reference sequence). The V and J ends lost 5 bases and 4 bases respectively, with 17 bases between them. The CDR3: CASSLGVKVITEAFF. CDR3 sequence (DNA): TGTGCCAGTAGTCTGGGAGTTAAGGTTATCACTGAAGCTTTCTTT. The full variable domain, rest sourced from reference TRBV19 and TRBJ1-1, is DGGITQSPKYLFRKEGQNVTLSCEQNLNHDAMYWYRQDPGQGLRLIYYSQIVNDFQKGDIAEGYSVSREKKESFPLTVTSAQKNPTAFYLCASSLGVKVITEAFFGQGTRLTVV.

The chain recombines TRBV29-1 with TRBJ2-3; 12 bases line up with TRBD2. The CDR3 is 17 amino acids. Germline assignment: CDR1 SQVTM and CDR2 ANQGSEA. The trim removed 5 bases at V and 0 bases at J, leaving 9 bases unmatched. CDR3 sequence: CSVTPGLAGSSTDTQYF. The CDR3 region has the DNA TGCAGCGTTACCCCGGGACTAGCGGGCTCTAGCACAGATACGCAGTATTTT.

This clonotype was counted a few times. This chain joins TRBV4-2 and TRBJ2-2, with D possibly being TRBD2 (5 bases). The CDR3 sequence is 15 residues long. Germline V CDR1 and CDR2: LGHNA, YNFKEQ. With 3 bases removed from V and 5 bases from J, the gap between germline ends came to 13 bases. CDR3 sequence reads: CASSQVARTTGELFF. CDR3 nucleotide sequence: TGTGCCAGCAGCCAGGTGGCGCGGACTACCGGGGAGCTGTTTTTT.

In its sample, this clonotype was seen many times. The chain couples TRBV7-3 to TRBJ2-7; 8 bases are a match to TRBD1. J gave up 3 bases and V 1 base, and 2 bases lay outside the gene matches. The CDR3 is 14 amino acids. Germline CDR1 SGHTA, CDR2 FQGTGA. This chain's CDR3 is CASSLNTGGYEQYF. CDR3 sequence (DNA): TGTGCCAGCAGCTTAAACACAGGGGGCTACGAGCAGTACTTC.